Given below is one T cell receptor beta chain in context. What it recognizes is unknown. V was cut by 7 bases and J by 8 bases, with 12 bases left in between. This CDR3 is built from 12 residues. Germline assignment: CDR1 MNHNY and CDR2 SVGAGI (reference sequence). The data stem from a study of CD8+ T cells in alopecia areata. Lesional scalp punch biopsies and peripheral blood were collected from alopecia areata patients. Study-level results: Sequencing of scalp samples also includes resident alphabeta T cells from normal skin. Lesional tissue from the scalp (especially in alopecia totalis/universalis) showed higher clonality than normal scalp.

cDNA prepared by RNA extraction and subsequent reverse transcription served as the template for sequencing. The data were produced by immunoSEQ multiplex PCR, yet TCRdb's version contains in-frame clones alone and is incomplete. This table has 100,000 to 150,000 clones, around 50% appearing once. The sample comprised NKG2D-low CD8+ T cells sorted from blood. This rearrangement joins TRBV6-6 to TRBJ2-1, with D unresolved. The receptor comes from a human donor with alopecia areata. The CDR3 region has the DNA TGTGCCAGCACCCTTTTCCTGGATGAGCAGTTCTTC. It is translated as CASTLFLDEQFF.